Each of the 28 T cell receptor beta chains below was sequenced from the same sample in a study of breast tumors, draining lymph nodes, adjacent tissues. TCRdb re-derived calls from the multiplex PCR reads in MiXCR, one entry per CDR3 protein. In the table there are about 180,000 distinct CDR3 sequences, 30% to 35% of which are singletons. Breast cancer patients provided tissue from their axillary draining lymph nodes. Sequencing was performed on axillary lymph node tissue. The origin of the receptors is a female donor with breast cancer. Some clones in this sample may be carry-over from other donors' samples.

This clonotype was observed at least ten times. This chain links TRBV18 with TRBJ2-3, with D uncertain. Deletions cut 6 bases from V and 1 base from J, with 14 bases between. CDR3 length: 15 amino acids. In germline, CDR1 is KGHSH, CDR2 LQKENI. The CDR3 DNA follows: TGTGCCAGCTCCGTCACCGCAAGTGGCACAGATACGCAGTATTTT. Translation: CASSVTASGTDTQYF.

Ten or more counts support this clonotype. This CDR3 reads CASSIASGGANTGELFF. DNA for the CDR3: TGTGCCAGTAGTATCGCTAGCGGGGGGGCGAACACCGGGGAGCTGTTTTTT. V and J are TRBV19 and TRBJ2-2; 12 positions match TRBD2. The CDR3 spans 17 residues. V lost 3 bases, J lost 0 bases, and 2 bases stayed unmatched. Germline V gene lookup returns CDR1 LNHDA and CDR2 SQIVND (reference sequence).

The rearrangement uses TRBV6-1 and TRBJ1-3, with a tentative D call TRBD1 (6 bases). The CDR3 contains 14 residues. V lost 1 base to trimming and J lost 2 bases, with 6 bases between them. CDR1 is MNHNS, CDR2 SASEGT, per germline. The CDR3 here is CASSEGTAGNTIYF. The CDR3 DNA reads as TGTGCCAGCAGTGAAGGGACAGCTGGAAACACCATATATTTT.

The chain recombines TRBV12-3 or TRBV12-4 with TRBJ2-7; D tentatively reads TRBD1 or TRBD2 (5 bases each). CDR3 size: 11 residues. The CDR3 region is CASWDGYEQYF. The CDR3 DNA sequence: TGTGCTAGTTGGGACGGCTACGAGCAGTACTTC.

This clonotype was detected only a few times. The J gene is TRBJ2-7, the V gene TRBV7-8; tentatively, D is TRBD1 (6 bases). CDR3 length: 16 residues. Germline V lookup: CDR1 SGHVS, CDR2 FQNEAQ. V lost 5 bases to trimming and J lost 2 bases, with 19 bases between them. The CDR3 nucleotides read TGTGCCAGCAGCCAGGGACAACTTGGATTGGCCTACGAGCAGTACTTC. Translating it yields CASSQGQLGLAYEQYF. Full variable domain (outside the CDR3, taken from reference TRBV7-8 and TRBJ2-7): GAGVSQSPRYKVAKRGQDVALRCDPISGHVSLFWYQQALGQGPEFLTYFQNEAQLDKSGLPSDRFFAERPEGSVSTLKIQRTQQEDSAVYLCASSQGQLGLAYEQYFGPGTRLTVT.

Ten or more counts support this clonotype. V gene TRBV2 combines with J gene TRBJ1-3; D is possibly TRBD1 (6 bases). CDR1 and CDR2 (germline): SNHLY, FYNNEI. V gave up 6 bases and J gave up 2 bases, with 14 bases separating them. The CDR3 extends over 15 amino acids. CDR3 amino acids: CASRPGQGTGNTIYF. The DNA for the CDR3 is TGTGCCAGCAGACCGGGACAAGGGACTGGAAACACCATATATTTT. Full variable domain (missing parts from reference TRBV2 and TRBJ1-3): EPEVTQTPSHQVTQMGQEVILRCVPISNHLYFYWYRQILGQKVEFLVSFYNNEISEKSEIFDDQFSVERPDGSNFTLKIRSTKLEDSAMYFCASRPGQGTGNTIYFGEGSWLTVV.

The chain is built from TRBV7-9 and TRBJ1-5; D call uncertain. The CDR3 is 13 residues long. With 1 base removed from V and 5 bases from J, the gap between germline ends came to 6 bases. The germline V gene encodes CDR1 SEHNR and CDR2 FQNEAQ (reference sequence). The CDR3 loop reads CASSLDVDQPQHF. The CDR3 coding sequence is TGTGCCAGCAGCTTAGACGTGGATCAGCCCCAGCATTTT.

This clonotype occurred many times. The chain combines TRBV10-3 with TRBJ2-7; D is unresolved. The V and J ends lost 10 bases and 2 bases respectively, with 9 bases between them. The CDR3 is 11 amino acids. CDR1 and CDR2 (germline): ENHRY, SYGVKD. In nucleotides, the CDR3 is TGTGCCACTGGGCAGGCCTACGAGCAGTACTTC. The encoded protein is CATGQAYEQYF.

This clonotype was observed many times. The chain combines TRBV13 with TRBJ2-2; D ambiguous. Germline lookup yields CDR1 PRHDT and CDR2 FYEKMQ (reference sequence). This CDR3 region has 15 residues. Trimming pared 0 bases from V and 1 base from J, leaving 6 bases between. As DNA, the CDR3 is TGTGCCAGCAGCTTAGGGCCCCAGAACACCGGGGAGCTGTTTTTT. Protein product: CASSLGPQNTGELFF.

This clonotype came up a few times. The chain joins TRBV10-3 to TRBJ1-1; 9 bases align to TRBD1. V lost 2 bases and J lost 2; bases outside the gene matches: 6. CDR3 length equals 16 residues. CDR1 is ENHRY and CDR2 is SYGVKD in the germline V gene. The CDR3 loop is CAISERGGQGNTEAFF. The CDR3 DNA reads TGTGCCATCAGTGAGAGAGGGGGACAGGGAAACACTGAAGCTTTCTTT.

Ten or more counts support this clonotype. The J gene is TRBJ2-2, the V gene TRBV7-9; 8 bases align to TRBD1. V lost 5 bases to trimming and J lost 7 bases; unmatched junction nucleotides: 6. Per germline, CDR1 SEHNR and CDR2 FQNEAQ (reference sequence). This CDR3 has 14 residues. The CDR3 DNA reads TGTGCCAGCAGCGTGACAGGGGATGACGGGGAGCTGTTTTTT. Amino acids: CASSVTGDDGELFF.

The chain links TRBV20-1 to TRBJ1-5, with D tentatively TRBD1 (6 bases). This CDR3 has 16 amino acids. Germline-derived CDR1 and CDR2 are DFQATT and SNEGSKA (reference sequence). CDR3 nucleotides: TGCAGCGTGTCTGAGGGGGGCGCCGTAAACAATCAGCCCCAGCATTTT. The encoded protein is CSVSEGGAVNNQPQHF.

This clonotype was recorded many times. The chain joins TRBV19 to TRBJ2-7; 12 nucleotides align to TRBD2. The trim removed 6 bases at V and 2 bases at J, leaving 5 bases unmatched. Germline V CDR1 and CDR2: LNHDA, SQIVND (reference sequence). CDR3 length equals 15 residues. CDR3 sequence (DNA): TGTGCCAGTAGCTCTACTAGCGGGGGGACCTACGAGCAGTACTTC. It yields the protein CASSSTSGGTYEQYF. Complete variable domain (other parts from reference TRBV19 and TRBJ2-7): DGGITQSPKYLFRKEGQNVTLSCEQNLNHDAMYWYRQDPGQGLRLIYYSQIVNDFQKGDIAEGYSVSREKKESFPLTVTSAQKNPTAFYLCASSSTSGGTYEQYFGPGTRLTVT.

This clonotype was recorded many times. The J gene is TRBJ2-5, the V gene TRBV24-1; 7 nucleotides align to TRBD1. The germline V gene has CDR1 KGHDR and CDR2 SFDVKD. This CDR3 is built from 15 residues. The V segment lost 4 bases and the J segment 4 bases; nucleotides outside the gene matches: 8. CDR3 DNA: TGTGCCACCAGTGACCCAAGACAGGGTGTAGAGACCCAGTACTTC. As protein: CATSDPRQGVETQYF.

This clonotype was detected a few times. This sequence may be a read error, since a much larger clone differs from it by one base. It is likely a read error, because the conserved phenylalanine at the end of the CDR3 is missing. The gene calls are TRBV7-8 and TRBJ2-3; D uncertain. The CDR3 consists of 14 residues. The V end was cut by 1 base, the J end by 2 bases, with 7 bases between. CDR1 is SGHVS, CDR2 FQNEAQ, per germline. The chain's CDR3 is CASSLGRLTDTQYL. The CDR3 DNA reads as TGTGCCAGCAGCTTAGGGCGCCTCACAGATACGCAGTATCTT.

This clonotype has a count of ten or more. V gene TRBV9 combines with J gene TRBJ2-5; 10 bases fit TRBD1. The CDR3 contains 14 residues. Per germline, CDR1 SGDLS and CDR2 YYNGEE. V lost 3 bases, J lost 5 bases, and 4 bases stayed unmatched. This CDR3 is CASSAGTGVETQYF. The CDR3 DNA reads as TGTGCCAGCAGCGCCGGGACAGGGGTGGAGACCCAGTACTTC.

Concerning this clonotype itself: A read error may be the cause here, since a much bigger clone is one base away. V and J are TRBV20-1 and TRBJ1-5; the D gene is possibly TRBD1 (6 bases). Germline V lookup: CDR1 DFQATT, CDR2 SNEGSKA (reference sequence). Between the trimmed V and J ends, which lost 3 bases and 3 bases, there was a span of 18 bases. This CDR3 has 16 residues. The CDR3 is CSARERTANTNQPQHF. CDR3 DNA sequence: TGCAGTGCTAGGGAAAGGACAGCTAATACCAATCAGCCCCAGCATTTT.

CDR3 protein: CASSLGTGSNTGELFF. CDR3 nucleotides: TGTGCCAGCTCACTAGGGACAGGGTCTAACACCGGGGAGCTGTTTTTT. The chain has TRBV18 and TRBJ2-2, with 9 bases matching TRBD1. CDR3 size: 16 residues. Germline assignment: CDR1 KGHSH and CDR2 LQKENI. The junction had 5 bases not matched to a gene; V was cut back by 4 bases and J by 2 bases.

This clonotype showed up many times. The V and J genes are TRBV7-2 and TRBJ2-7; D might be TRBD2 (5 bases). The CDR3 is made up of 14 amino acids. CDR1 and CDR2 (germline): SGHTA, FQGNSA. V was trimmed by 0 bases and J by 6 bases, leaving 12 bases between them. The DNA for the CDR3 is TGTGCCAGCAGCTTAGCTTCTGGAGGCTCCGAGCAGTACTTC. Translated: CASSLASGGSEQYF. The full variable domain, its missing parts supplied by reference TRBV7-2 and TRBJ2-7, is GAGVSQSPSNKVTEKGKDVELRCDPISGHTALYWYRQSLGQGLEFLIYFQGNSAPDKSGLPSDRFSAERTGGSVSTLTIQRTQQEDSAVYLCASSLASGGSEQYFGPGTRLTVT.

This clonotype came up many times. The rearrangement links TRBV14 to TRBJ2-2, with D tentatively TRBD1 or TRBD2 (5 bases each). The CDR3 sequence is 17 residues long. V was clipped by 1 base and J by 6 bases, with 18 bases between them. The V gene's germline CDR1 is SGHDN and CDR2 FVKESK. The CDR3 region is CASSQGWQGSGAGELFF. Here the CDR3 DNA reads TGTGCCAGCAGCCAAGGGTGGCAGGGAAGCGGCGCCGGGGAGCTGTTTTTT.

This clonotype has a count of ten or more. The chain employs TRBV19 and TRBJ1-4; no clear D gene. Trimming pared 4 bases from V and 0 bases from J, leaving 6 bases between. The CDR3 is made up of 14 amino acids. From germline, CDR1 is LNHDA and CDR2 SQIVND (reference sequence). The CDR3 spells CASSNSPTNEKLFF. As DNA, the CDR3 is TGTGCCAGTAGTAATTCGCCAACTAATGAAAAACTGTTTTTT.

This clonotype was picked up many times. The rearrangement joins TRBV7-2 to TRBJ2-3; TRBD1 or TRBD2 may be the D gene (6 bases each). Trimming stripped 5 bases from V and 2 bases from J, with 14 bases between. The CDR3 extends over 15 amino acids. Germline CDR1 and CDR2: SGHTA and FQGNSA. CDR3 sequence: CASSPLGGYTDTQYF. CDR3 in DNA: TGTGCCAGCAGCCCCTTAGGGGGGTACACAGATACGCAGTATTTT.

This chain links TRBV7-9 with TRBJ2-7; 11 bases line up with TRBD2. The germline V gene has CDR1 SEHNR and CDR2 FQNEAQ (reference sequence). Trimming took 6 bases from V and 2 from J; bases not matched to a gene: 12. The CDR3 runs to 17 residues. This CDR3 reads CASSSGLADDVTYEQYF. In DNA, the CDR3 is TGTGCCAGCAGTTCGGGACTAGCGGACGATGTAACCTACGAGCAGTACTTC. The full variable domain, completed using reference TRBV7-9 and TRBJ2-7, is DTGVSQNPRHKITKRGQNVTFRCDPISEHNRLYWYRQTLGQGPEFLTYFQNEAQLEKSRLLSDRFSAERPKGSFSTLEIQRTEQGDSAMYLCASSSGLADDVTYEQYFGPGTRLTVT.

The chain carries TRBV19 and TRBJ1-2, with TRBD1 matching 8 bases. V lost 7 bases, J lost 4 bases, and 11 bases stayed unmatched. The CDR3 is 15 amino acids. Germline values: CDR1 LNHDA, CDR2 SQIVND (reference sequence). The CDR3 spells CASTSKGTGVYGYTF. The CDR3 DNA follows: TGTGCCAGTACCTCAAAAGGGACAGGCGTCTATGGCTACACCTTC.

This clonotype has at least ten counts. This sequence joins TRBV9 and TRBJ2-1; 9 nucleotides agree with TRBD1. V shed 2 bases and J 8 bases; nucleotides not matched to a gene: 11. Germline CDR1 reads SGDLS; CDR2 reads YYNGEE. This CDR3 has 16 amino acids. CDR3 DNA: TGTGCCAGCAGCGTCCGAGAGACGTACAGGGGGCATGAGCAGTTCTTC. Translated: CASSVRETYRGHEQFF.

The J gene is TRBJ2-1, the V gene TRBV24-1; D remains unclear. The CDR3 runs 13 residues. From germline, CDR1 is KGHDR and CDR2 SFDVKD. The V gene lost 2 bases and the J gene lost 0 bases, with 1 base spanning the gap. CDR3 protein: CATSDCSYNEQFF. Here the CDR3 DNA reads TGTGCCACCAGTGATTGCTCCTACAATGAGCAGTTCTTC.

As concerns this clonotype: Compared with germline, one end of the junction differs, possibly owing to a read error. In DNA form, the CDR3 reads TGTGCCAGCAGATTAGCGGCGGGGCTTGAAGATACGCAGTATTTT. This sequence encodes CASRLAAGLEDTQYF. The V call is TRBV11-2, the J call TRBJ2-3, with a weak D call TRBD2 (6 bases). Germline CDR1 and CDR2: SGHAT and FQNNGV. The CDR3 is 15 residues long.

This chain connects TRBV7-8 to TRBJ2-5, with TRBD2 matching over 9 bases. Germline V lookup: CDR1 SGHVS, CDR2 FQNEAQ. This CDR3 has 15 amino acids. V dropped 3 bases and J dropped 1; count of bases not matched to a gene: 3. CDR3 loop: CASSLQRGVQETQYF. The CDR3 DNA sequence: TGTGCCAGCAGCTTGCAGCGGGGGGTCCAAGAGACCCAGTACTTC.